These 6 T cell receptor beta chains were sequenced from one sample in a study of cytomegalovirus exposure and HLA in healthy donors. In the PCR, 60 Vbeta and 13 Jbeta primers were used. TCRdb's copy holds only in-frame clones and misses some; the assay was immunoSEQ multiplex PCR. There are around 62,000 clones in the sample; roughly 75% occur only once, and approximately 7.8% lies in the top ten. What was sequenced was PBMCs. Every receptor here comes from a man between 60 and 70 years old in good health and CMV-seropositive.

The J gene is TRBJ2-7, the V gene TRBV5-4; D may be TRBD2 (6 bases). Trimming removed 0 bases at V and 4 bases at J, with 14 bases between. This CDR3 spans 15 amino acids. CDR1 is SGHNT, CDR2 YYREEE, per germline (reference sequence). The DNA of the CDR3 is TGTGCCAGCAGCTTGGGAGGAGCGGGCCGTTACGAGCAGTACTTC. Its translation: CASSLGGAGRYEQYF.

The chain links TRBV18 to TRBJ2-2; TRBD2 might be the D (5 bases). The ends were cut back, 7 bases at V and 5 bases at J, with 14 bases in the middle. Germline V lookup: CDR1 KGHSH, CDR2 LQKENI. The length of the CDR3 is 14 residues. This CDR3 reads CASYPSPGTGELFF. For the CDR3, the DNA is TGTGCCAGCTACCCGAGCCCGGGGACCGGGGAGCTGTTTTTT.

The CDR3 DNA follows: TGTGCCAGCAGTTTATCATCGACAGGGCGAGAGACCCAGTACTTC. Its protein product is CASSLSSTGRETQYF. This rearrangement joins TRBV27 to TRBJ2-5; 7 nucleotides match TRBD1. Per the germline V gene, CDR1 is MNHEY and CDR2 is SMNVEV (reference sequence). This CDR3 has 15 amino acids. V shed 0 bases, J shed 4 bases, and the junction held 5 bases outside the gene matches.

This clone occurred a few times. This chain uses TRBV11-3 with TRBJ1-6; 7 bases fit TRBD1. There are 16 residues in the CDR3. Losses at the gene ends were 5 bases for V and 7 bases for J; bases not matched to a gene: 11. Germline V gene lookup returns CDR1 SGHNT and CDR2 YENEEA. The CDR3 protein is CASSPDGDRANSPLHF. The CDR3 DNA reads as TGTGCCAGCAGCCCTGACGGGGACAGAGCAAATTCACCCCTCCACTTT.

This chain uses TRBV6-5 with TRBJ1-3, with 7 bases aligning to TRBD1. V shed 0 bases and J 4 bases; nucleotides not matched to a gene: 6. The CDR3 contains 16 residues. Germline lookup yields CDR1 MNHEY and CDR2 SVGAGI. In nucleotides, the CDR3 is TGTGCCAGCAGTTACTCGTGGCAGGGGGGCGGAAACACCATATATTTT. This translates into CASSYSWQGGGNTIYF.

This clone was counted between two and nine times. The rearrangement uses TRBV2 and TRBJ2-3; D uncertain. CDR3 length: 13 residues. Germline CDR1 is SNHLY and CDR2 is FYNNEI. With 2 bases removed from V and 4 bases from J, the gap between germline ends came to 7 bases. The CDR3 DNA follows: TGTGCCAGCAGTGAACTAGACGCAGATACGCAGTATTTT. Translation: CASSELDADTQYF.